The 22 T cell receptor beta chains listed next were all sequenced from one sample in a study of T cell changes during pregnancy in multiple sclerosis. The assay was immunoSEQ multiplex PCR, and TCRdb's table has in-frame clones only and misses some. This sample has roughly 18,000 clones, with about 88% found just once. Material: CD4+ T cells from peripheral blood mononuclear cells, obtained in the first trimester of pregnancy. These receptors came from a female donor in good health, enrolled as a control in a pregnancy study.

The chain is built from TRBV27 and TRBJ2-7; 8 nucleotides align to TRBD1. CDR3 length: 15 amino acids. The ends lost 2 bases at V and 2 bases at J; junction bases unmatched: 5. In germline, CDR1 is MNHEY, CDR2 SMNVEV (reference sequence). Here the CDR3 DNA reads TGTGCCAGCAGTTTAGGGACAGGCCGTACCTACGAGCAGTACTTC. This sequence encodes CASSLGTGRTYEQYF.

This chain joins TRBV6-5 and TRBJ2-7, with 10 bases identical to TRBD1. The CDR3 spans 15 residues. Germline-derived CDR1 and CDR2 are MNHEY and SVGAGI. Trimming cost V 5 bases and J 2 bases; bases outside gene matches: 6. The CDR3 DNA reads TGTGCCAGCAGTCGCCGGGACAGGGGCCCCTACGAGCAGTACTTC. This encodes CASSRRDRGPYEQYF.

The chain joins TRBV9 to TRBJ2-7; 10 nucleotides match TRBD2. CDR3 length equals 15 residues. The germline V gene has CDR1 SGDLS and CDR2 YYNGEE. V gave up 3 bases and J gave up 5 bases; unmatched junction bases: 8. CDR3: CASSERGLASDEQYF. CDR3 DNA: TGTGCCAGCAGCGAGCGGGGACTAGCGTCTGACGAGCAGTACTTC.

This sequence joins TRBV6-1 and TRBJ2-3; D gene unclear. The CDR3 extends over 17 amino acids. Germline V gives CDR1 MNHNS, CDR2 SASEGT. V gave up 0 bases and J gave up 0 bases, with 13 bases separating them. Here the CDR3 DNA reads TGTGCCAGCAGTGAAGCGGGCAGGTCCCTTAGCACAGATACGCAGTATTTT. The encoded protein is CASSEAGRSLSTDTQYF.

The V and J genes are TRBV4-1 and TRBJ2-1, with 7 bases lining up with TRBD2. Germline-derived CDR1 and CDR2 are MGHRA and YSYEKL. With 1 base clipped from V and 10 bases from J, the junction kept 16 bases outside the gene matches. The length of the CDR3 is 17 residues. CDR3 residues: CASSQVLVVGGPWEQFF. The CDR3 DNA sequence: TGCGCCAGCAGCCAAGTTTTGGTCGTGGGAGGGCCTTGGGAGCAGTTCTTC.

The chain joins TRBV9 to TRBJ1-1; no clear D gene. V was trimmed by 0 bases and J by 0 bases, leaving 9 bases between them. Germline assignment: CDR1 SGDLS and CDR2 YYNGEE. This CDR3 region has 15 residues. Here the CDR3 reads CASSVGPVMNTEAFF. As DNA, the CDR3 is TGTGCCAGCAGCGTAGGTCCAGTGATGAACACTGAAGCTTTCTTT.

The chain combines TRBV6-6 with TRBJ2-1; D perhaps matches TRBD1 (6 bases). Germline loops: CDR1 MNHNY, CDR2 SVGAGI (reference sequence). Deletions cut 6 bases from V and 9 bases from J, with 21 bases between. This CDR3 has 15 amino acids. The CDR3 region is CASSRTGLVFGEQFF. The CDR3 coding sequence is TGTGCCAGCAGCAGAACAGGGTTGGTCTTTGGTGAGCAGTTCTTC.

CDR3 loop: CASSSNRNTEAFF. The CDR3 nucleotides are TGTGCCAGCAGCTCCAACAGGAACACTGAAGCTTTCTTT. V usage is TRBV5-4 and J usage is TRBJ1-1; no firm D call. Germline V CDR1 and CDR2: SGHNT, YYREEE (reference sequence). The CDR3 has 13 residues. V was cut by 3 bases and J by 1 base, with 7 bases left in between.

The chain employs TRBV27 and TRBJ1-5; TRBD1 is a possible D gene (5 bases). Between the trimmed V and J ends, which lost 3 bases and 5 bases, there was a span of 11 bases. In germline, CDR1 is MNHEY, CDR2 SMNVEV (reference sequence). The CDR3 sequence is 14 residues long. The CDR3 reads CASSLGGGYQPQHF. The CDR3 DNA reads TGTGCCAGCAGTTTGGGGGGGGGTTATCAGCCCCAGCATTTT.

The chain uses TRBV30 and TRBJ2-3, with a weak D call TRBD1 (8 bases). Between the trimmed V and J ends, which lost 8 bases and 6 bases, there was a span of 15 bases. Germline V gene lookup returns CDR1 GTSNPN and CDR2 SVGIG (reference sequence). This CDR3 is built from 12 residues. The CDR3 DNA reads as TGTGCCAGGGACAGGCGGGGGGATACGCAGTATTTT. It is translated as CARDRRGDTQYF. The entire variable domain, with the rest obtained from reference TRBV30 and TRBJ2-3, is as follows: SQTIHQWPATLVQPVGSPLSLECTVEGTSNPNLYWYRQAAGRGLQLLFYSVGIGQISSEVPQNLSASRPQDRQFILSSKKLLLSDSGFYLCARDRRGDTQYFGPGTRLTVL.

The rearrangement uses TRBV25-1 and TRBJ2-5, with D tentatively TRBD1 (6 bases). The CDR3 totals 15 residues. Between the trimmed V and J ends, which lost 5 bases and 1 base, there was a span of 14 bases. The germline V gene encodes CDR1 MGHDK and CDR2 SYGVNS. This chain's CDR3 is CASSTQGRSQETQYF. CDR3 sequence (DNA): TGTGCCAGCAGTACACAGGGTCGGTCCCAAGAGACCCAGTACTTC. Based on the CDR3 plus reference TRBV25-1 and TRBJ2-5, the full variable domain is EADIYQTPRYLVIGTGKKITLECSQTMGHDKMYWYQQDPGMELHLIHYSYGVNSTEKGDLSSESTVSRIRTEHFPLTLESARPSHTSQYLCASSTQGRSQETQYFGPGTRLLVL.

The chain couples TRBV18 to TRBJ1-5; the D is unclear. Germline CDR1 reads KGHSH; CDR2 reads LQKENI. This CDR3 is built from 14 residues. The V end was cut by 4 bases, the J end by 1 base, with 8 bases between. CDR3 in DNA: TGTGCCAGCTCACGTACAGTCAGCAATCAGCCCCAGCATTTT. Its translation: CASSRTVSNQPQHF.

The J gene is TRBJ2-5, the V gene TRBV11-2; D possibly corresponds to TRBD2 (6 bases). The CDR3 runs 18 residues. CDR1 and CDR2 (germline): SGHAT, FQNNGV. The V gene lost 1 base and the J gene lost 1 base, with 19 bases spanning the gap. The CDR3 coding sequence is TGTGCCAGCAGCTTAGGGCGGAGGCGCGGGGACCCCCAAGAGACCCAGTACTTC. This gives the protein CASSLGRRRGDPQETQYF.

The V and J genes are TRBV27 and TRBJ2-7; perhaps TRBD1 as D (6 bases). V was clipped by 11 bases and J by 0 bases, with 14 bases between them. The CDR3 length is 13 residues. The germline gives CDR1 MNHEY, CDR2 SMNVEV (reference sequence). The CDR3 here is CASRGGHSYEQYF. DNA of the CDR3: TGTGCCTCACGAGGGGGACACTCCTACGAGCAGTACTTC.

This CDR3 reads CASSPTPQAEQYF. DNA for the CDR3: TGTGCCAGCAGCCCAACTCCCCAAGCTGAGCAGTACTTC. The V and J genes are TRBV6-6 and TRBJ2-7, with unresolved D. This CDR3 has 13 residues. Deletions cut 6 bases from V and 7 bases from J, with 16 bases between. The germline CDR1 and CDR2 sequences are MNHNY and SVGAGI (reference sequence).

This chain connects TRBV29-1 to TRBJ2-3; TRBD2 agrees at 12 bases. Germline-derived CDR1 and CDR2 are SQVTM and ANQGSEA. The CDR3 covers 15 residues. V dropped 6 bases and J dropped 6; count of bases not matched to a gene: 10. CDR3 sequence (DNA): TGCAGCGTGTCCCCGTGGCTAGCGGGAGGGGATACGCAGTATTTT. It specifies CSVSPWLAGGDTQYF.

This chain connects TRBV4-1 to TRBJ2-7, with a possible D match to TRBD1 (5 bases). CDR3 length: 18 residues. CDR1 and CDR2 (germline): MGHRA, YSYEKL. The germline V and J ends were trimmed by 1 base and 4 bases, with 23 bases remaining between them. The CDR3 sequence is CASSQVDMGFRGTYEQYF. DNA for the CDR3: TGCGCCAGCAGCCAAGTCGATATGGGGTTTAGGGGAACATACGAGCAGTACTTC.

The chain carries TRBV18 and TRBJ2-7, with 12 bases aligning to TRBD1. V gave up 3 bases and J gave up 7 bases; unmatched junction bases: 10. In germline, CDR1 is KGHSH, CDR2 LQKENI. This CDR3 has 16 amino acids. In DNA form, the CDR3 reads TGTGCCAGCTCACCGACCAGGGGACAGGGGGCTTGGGAGCAGTACTTC. Translation: CASSPTRGQGAWEQYF.

The chain links TRBV30 to TRBJ2-5; 8 bases line up with TRBD2. CDR3 length: 15 amino acids. The V gene's germline CDR1 is GTSNPN and CDR2 SVGIG (reference sequence). V shed 1 base, J shed 5 bases, and the junction held 9 bases outside the gene matches. The CDR3 loop reads CAWSAIAGIGETQYF. For the CDR3, the DNA is TGTGCCTGGAGTGCGATAGCGGGGATCGGGGAGACCCAGTACTTC.

V and J are TRBV6-6 and TRBJ1-5; TRBD1 agrees at 9 bases. Germline V gene sequence: CDR1 MNHNY, CDR2 SVGAGI (reference sequence). J lost 0 bases, V lost 6 bases, and 6 bases had no gene match. The CDR3 has 16 amino acids. CDR3 DNA sequence: TGTGCCAGCAGGAGGACAGGGGAGGGTAGCAATCAGCCCCAGCATTTT. It yields the protein CASRRTGEGSNQPQHF.

The rearrangement links TRBV6-5 to TRBJ1-4, with 10 bases fitting TRBD1. CDR3 length: 14 amino acids. Germline assignment: CDR1 MNHEY and CDR2 SVGAGI. V lost 5 bases, J lost 5 bases, and 2 bases stayed unmatched. DNA of the CDR3: TGTGCCAGCAGTCGGACAGGGGGAAATGAAAAACTGTTTTTT. Protein sequence: CASSRTGGNEKLFF.

The gene calls are TRBV29-1 and TRBJ1-1; possible D gene TRBD1, 5 bases. V was shortened by 6 bases and J by 2 bases, with 13 bases between the two germline ends. This CDR3 is 13 amino acids long. Germline CDR1 is SQVTM and CDR2 is ANQGSEA. CDR3 loop: CSVDAGPNTEAFF. CDR3 DNA: TGCAGCGTCGATGCGGGGCCCAACACTGAAGCTTTCTTT.